This T cell receptor beta chain is from a study of T cell responses to AZD1222 COVID-19 vaccine. The overall study: Both about-4-week and about-12-week second-dose recipients were combined.

Sequencing used immunoSEQ multiplex PCR; TCRdb keeps in-frame clones, though not all of them. Here the sample spans roughly 140,000 clones, more than 90% being singletons. The CDR3 is 13 amino acids. Germline-derived CDR1 and CDR2 are ENHRY and SYGVKD. V was clipped by 11 bases and J by 4 bases; unmatched bases: 6. This sequence originates from an adult in good health. Sample: peripheral blood, taken on day 0 of AZD1222 vaccination. This chain connects TRBV10-3 to TRBJ2-2, with 8 bases lining up with TRBD2. The CDR3 sequence is CASTGGLTGELFF. The DNA for the CDR3 is TGTGCCTCAACGGGGGGGCTCACCGGGGAGCTGTTTTTT.